The 9 T cell receptor beta chains reported below all come from one sample, sequenced in a study of PD-L1 blockade in urothelial cancer (dated by TCRdb to about 2017). Library construction relied on the immunoSEQ multiplex PCR assay. TCRdb obtained this table from immuneACCESS and retained in-frame rearrangements with V and J assigned. These tables miss some clones; where compared with another copy, unresolved V genes account for less than half of the shortfall, and the remainder is unexplained. Across this sample there are fewer than 130,000 clones, with approximately 86% seen only once. In total, the top ten clones hold approximately 2.4% of the sample. Specimen: PBMCs, collected around atezolizumab (anti-PD-L1) treatment. These receptors originate from a man aged 45-65 years with urothelial cancer.

The chain couples TRBV9 to TRBJ2-2; D remains unclear. The ends were cut back, 4 bases at V and 7 bases at J, with 14 bases in the middle. Germline V gene data show CDR1 as SGDLS and CDR2 as YYNGEE. The CDR3 covers 14 residues. CDR3 sequence reads: CASSPNIASGELFF. Written as DNA, the CDR3 is TGTGCCAGCAGCCCAAATATCGCCAGCGGGGAGCTGTTTTTT. Full variable domain (outside the CDR3, taken from reference TRBV9 and TRBJ2-2): DSGVTQTPKHLITATGQRVTLRCSPRSGDLSVYWYQQSLDQGLQFLIQYYNGEERAKGNILERFSAQQFPDLHSELNLSSLELGDSALYFCASSPNIASGELFFGEGSRLTVL.

This clone was seen a handful of times. The rearrangement uses TRBV7-3 and TRBJ1-1; D call uncertain. The CDR3 spans 13 residues. Trimming cost V 2 bases and J 1 base, with 5 bases left between them. Germline CDR1 and CDR2: SGHTA and FQGTGA. The CDR3 region has the DNA TGTGCCAGCAGCTTATGGCAGAACACTGAAGCTTTCTTT. This translates into CASSLWQNTEAFF.

V is TRBV2 and J is TRBJ1-6, with D possibly TRBD1 on 6 matching bases. This CDR3 is built from 16 residues. The germline V and J ends were trimmed by 6 bases and 8 bases, with 20 bases remaining between them. The germline V gene encodes CDR1 SNHLY and CDR2 FYNNEI. This chain's CDR3 is CASSVAAHRADSPLHF. CDR3 nucleotides: TGTGCCAGCAGCGTGGCGGCTCACAGGGCGGATTCACCCCTCCACTTT.

This chain joins TRBV9 and TRBJ2-2, with 7 nucleotides matching TRBD1. Germline values: CDR1 SGDLS, CDR2 YYNGEE. The CDR3 sequence is 15 residues long. Germline trimming cut 2 bases from V and 3 bases from J; bases unmatched to any gene: 4. The CDR3 sequence: CASSVRGWDTGELFF. For the CDR3, the DNA is TGTGCCAGCAGCGTCAGGGGGTGGGACACCGGGGAGCTGTTTTTT.

The CDR3 coding sequence is TGTGCCAGCAGTCCCCGCCGGGACAGAGAAGCTTTCTTT. Translating it yields CASSPRRDREAFF. The V gene is TRBV27, the J gene TRBJ1-1; TRBD1 aligns across 7 bases. The ends lost 5 bases at V and 8 bases at J; junction bases unmatched: 8. This CDR3 spans 13 amino acids. Germline values: CDR1 MNHEY, CDR2 SMNVEV (reference sequence).

This clone was seen only a few times. The identical CDR3 is also encoded by other nucleotide sequences in the sample. The V gene is TRBV7-2, the J gene TRBJ2-5; TRBD2 aligns across 13 bases. Germline trimming cut 5 bases from V and 5 bases from J; bases unmatched to any gene: 8. This CDR3 spans 16 amino acids. Germline V gene sequence: CDR1 SGHTA, CDR2 FQGNSA. In DNA form, the CDR3 reads TGTGCCAGCAGCAGAGGACTAGCGGGAGCCCGGGAGACCCAGTACTTC. Its translation: CASSRGLAGARETQYF.

This chain joins TRBV4-1 and TRBJ2-3, with 10 bases that match TRBD1. V lost 6 bases, J lost 8 bases, and 8 bases stayed unmatched. From germline, CDR1 is MGHRA and CDR2 YSYEKL. The CDR3 extends over 14 amino acids. CDR3 sequence reads: CASRDRGNDGTQYF. The DNA for the CDR3 is TGCGCCAGCAGGGACAGGGGGAACGACGGTACGCAGTATTTT.

The chain recombines TRBV28 with TRBJ2-1, with 12 bases aligning to TRBD2. The CDR3 sequence is 18 residues long. Germline V gene data show CDR1 as MDHEN and CDR2 as SYDVKM. The junction had 11 bases not matched to a gene; V was cut back by 4 bases and J by 4 bases. CDR3 DNA: TGTGCCAGCAGTTCCGTGACTAGCGGGAGATTGTCATACAATGAGCAGTTCTTC. Amino acid sequence: CASSSVTSGRLSYNEQFF.

This chain joins TRBV6-6 and TRBJ1-5; D remains unclear. Germline assignment: CDR1 MNHNY and CDR2 SVGAGI (reference sequence). CDR3 length: 15 residues. Trimming took 6 bases from V and 7 from J, leaving 19 bases between them. DNA of the CDR3: TGTGCCAGCAGACCAACAGTTCGGGATGGCCAGCCCCAGCATTTT. Translation gives CASRPTVRDGQPQHF.